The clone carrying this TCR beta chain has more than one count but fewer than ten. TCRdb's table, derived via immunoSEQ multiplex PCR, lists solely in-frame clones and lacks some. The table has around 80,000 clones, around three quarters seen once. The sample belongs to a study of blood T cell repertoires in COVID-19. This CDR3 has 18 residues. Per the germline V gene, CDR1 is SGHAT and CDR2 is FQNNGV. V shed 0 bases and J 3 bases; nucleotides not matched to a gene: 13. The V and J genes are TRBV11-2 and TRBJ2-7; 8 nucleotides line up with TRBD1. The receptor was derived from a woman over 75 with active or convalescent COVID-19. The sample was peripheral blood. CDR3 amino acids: CASSLDLSGTGSFYEQYF. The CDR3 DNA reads TGTGCCAGCAGCTTAGACCTTTCCGGGACAGGTTCATTCTACGAGCAGTACTTC.